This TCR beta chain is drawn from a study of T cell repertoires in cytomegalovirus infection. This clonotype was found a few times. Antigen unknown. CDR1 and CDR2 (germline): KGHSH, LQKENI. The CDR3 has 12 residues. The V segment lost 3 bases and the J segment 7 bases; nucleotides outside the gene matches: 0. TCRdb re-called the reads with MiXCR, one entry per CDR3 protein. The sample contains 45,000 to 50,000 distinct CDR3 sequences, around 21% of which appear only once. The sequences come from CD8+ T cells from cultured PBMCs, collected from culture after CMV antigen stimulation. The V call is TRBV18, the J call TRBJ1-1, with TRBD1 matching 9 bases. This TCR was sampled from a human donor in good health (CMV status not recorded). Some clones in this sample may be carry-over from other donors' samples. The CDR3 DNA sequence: TGTGCCAGCTCACCGACAGGGGGTGAAGCTTTCTTT. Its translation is CASSPTGGEAFF. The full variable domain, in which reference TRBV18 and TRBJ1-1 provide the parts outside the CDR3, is NAGVMQNPRHLVRRRGQEARLRCSPMKGHSHVYWYRQLPEEGLKFMVYLQKENIIDESGMPKERFSAEFPKEGPSILRIQQVVRGDSAAYFCASSPTGGEAFFGQGTRLTVV.